These T cell receptor beta chains were read from a single sample in a study of T-cell memory formation after mild COVID-19. TCRdb independently ran MiXCR on the 5' RACE reads; one entry per CDR3 protein. Among approximately 250,000 distinct CDR3 sequences listed, roughly 14% were seen once. Input material: PBMCs or a T cell subset sorted from them (not recorded which). These receptor sequences come from an adult woman who had mild COVID-19 (a few samples of this study predate the infection). Cell type and time point are not known. CDR3s include the opening cysteine and the closing phenylalanine or tryptophan. D genes are given only for firm matches. Part of the rows lack a size; the others show once, few, many or a class for expanded clones.

d_call j_call v_call clone_size cdr3_nt cdr3_aa
TRBD1 TRBJ1-2 TRBV4-1 . TGCGCCAGCAGCCGAGGACAGGGCATAGGCTATGGCTACACCTTC CASSRGQGIGYGYTF
. TRBJ2-1 TRBV5-1 . TGCGCCAGCAGCTTGTCCCTAGGGGTCAATGAGCAGTTCTTC CASSLSLGVNEQFF
. TRBJ1-1 TRBV6-1 . TGTGCCAGCAGTTATACAGTGAGCACTGAAGCTTTCTTT CASSYTVSTEAFF
. TRBJ1-1 TRBV5-6 many TGTGCCAGCAGCTTGTTTACAGGGAGACAGAACACTGAAGCTTTCTTT CASSLFTGRQNTEAFF
. TRBJ1-1 TRBV3-1 . TGTGCCAGCAGCCATTCCGGTGAAGCTTTCTTT CASSHSGEAFF
. TRBJ1-1 TRBV12-3/TRBV12-4 . TGTGCCAGCAGTTTTAGTCAGGGTGAAGCTTTCTTT CASSFSQGEAFF
. TRBJ2-6 TRBV5-1 . TGCGCCAGCAGCTTGGGGGTAGTCGCAGGCGGGGCCAACGTCCTGACTTTC CASSLGVVAGGANVLTF
. TRBJ2-1 TRBV24-1 . TGTGCCACCCAGACAGTCTACAATGAGCAGTTCTTC CATQTVYNEQFF
TRBD2 TRBJ2-1 TRBV7-2 . TGTGCCAGCAGCTTGAAGACTAGCAGCTATGAGCAGTTCTTC CASSLKTSSYEQFF
. TRBJ1-1 TRBV29-1 few TGCAGCGTTGCTGGAGGGACGGGGGGAACTGAAGCTTTCTTT CSVAGGTGGTEAFF
TRBD1 TRBJ2-7 TRBV20-1 few TGCAGTGCTAGCGGAACAGGGGGTTTCATCTACGAGCAGTACTTC CSASGTGGFIYEQYF
. TRBJ1-5 TRBV29-1 . TGCAGCGTTGGGGGGAATGGGGGCGGAGGAAATCAGCCCCAGCATTTT CSVGGNGGGGNQPQHF
. TRBJ1-2 TRBV27 . TGTGCCAGCAGTTCCCCGACAGGTTCCTATGGCTACACCTTC CASSSPTGSYGYTF
. TRBJ2-3 TRBV5-6 few TGTGCCAGCCTCTGGCTAAGGAGGAGGGATACGCAGTATTTT CASLWLRRRDTQYF
. TRBJ2-1 TRBV24-1 many TGTGCCACCAGTGATGGGATTCGAGGATTCGCTGAGCAGTTCTTC CATSDGIRGFAEQFF
. TRBJ2-6 TRBV7-6 . TGTGCCATCCAGGGCTCCCCTGGGGCCAACGTCCTGACTTTC CAIQGSPGANVLTF
. TRBJ2-3 TRBV5-6 . TGTGCCAGCAGCTTGGGATATTTCACAGATACGCAGTATTTT CASSLGYFTDTQYF
TRBD1 TRBJ1-1 TRBV5-1 few TGCGCCAGCAGCTTGGATGGGACAGGGCGGGAAGCTTTCTTT CASSLDGTGREAFF
TRBD2 TRBJ2-1 TRBV25-1 . TGTGCCGCGGCCGGGGGGAGCTCCTACAATGAGCAGTTCTTC CAAAGGSSYNEQFF
. TRBJ1-5 TRBV12-3/TRBV12-4 many TGTGCCAGCACCCTCCGGGGCGGGCGCAATCAGCCCCAGCATTTT CASTLRGGRNQPQHF
TRBD2 TRBJ2-3 TRBV4-1 . TGCGCCAGCAGCCAAGTCTTTGACCAAAGGACTAGCGGGGATACAGATACGCAGTATTTT CASSQVFDQRTSGDTDTQYF
. TRBJ2-1 TRBV18 . TGTGCCAGCTCACCACCGGTTGGGGACACAGCCTACAATGAGCAGTTCTTC CASSPPVGDTAYNEQFF
. TRBJ2-3 TRBV5-1 many TGCGCCAGCAGCTTTGGGGACGACAGCGCAGATACGCAGTATTTT CASSFGDDSADTQYF
. TRBJ1-2 TRBV28 . TGTGCCAGCAGTTTAAGGGTAGGGTATGGCTACACCTTC CASSLRVGYGYTF
. TRBJ1-1 TRBV3-1 few TGTGCCAGCAGCCAAGTACATGGGCCAAGCCCTGAAGCTTTCTTT CASSQVHGPSPEAFF
. TRBJ2-3 TRBV5-1 many TGCGCCAGCAGCTCTGGTATGACAACTGGGAGCACAGATACGCAGTATTTT CASSSGMTTGSTDTQYF
TRBD1 TRBJ2-1 TRBV7-6 . TGTGCCAGCAGCCGAAACAGGGGGCAATACAATGAGCAGTTCTTC CASSRNRGQYNEQFF
. TRBJ1-5 TRBV6-1 few TGTGCCAGCAGGGTACGGGGGCTAGGTCAGCCCCAGCATTTT CASRVRGLGQPQHF